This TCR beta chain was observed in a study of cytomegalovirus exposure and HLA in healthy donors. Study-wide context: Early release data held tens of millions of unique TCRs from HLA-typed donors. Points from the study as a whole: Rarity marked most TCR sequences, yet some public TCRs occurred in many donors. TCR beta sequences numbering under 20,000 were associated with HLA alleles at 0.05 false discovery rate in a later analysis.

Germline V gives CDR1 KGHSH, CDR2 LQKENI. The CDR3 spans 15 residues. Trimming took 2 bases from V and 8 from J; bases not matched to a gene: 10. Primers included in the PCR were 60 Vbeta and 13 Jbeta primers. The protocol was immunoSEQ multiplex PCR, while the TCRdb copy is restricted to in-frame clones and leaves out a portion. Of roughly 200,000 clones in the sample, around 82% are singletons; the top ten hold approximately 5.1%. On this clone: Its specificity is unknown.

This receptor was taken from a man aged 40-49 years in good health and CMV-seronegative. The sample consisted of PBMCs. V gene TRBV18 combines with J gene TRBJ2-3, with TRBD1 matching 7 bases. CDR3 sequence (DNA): TGTGCCAGCTCACCAATTAAAACAGGGGCTGGTACGCAGTATTTT. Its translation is CASSPIKTGAGTQYF. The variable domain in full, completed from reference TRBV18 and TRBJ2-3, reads NAGVMQNPRHLVRRRGQEARLRCSPMKGHSHVYWYRQLPEEGLKFMVYLQKENIIDESGMPKERFSAEFPKEGPSILRIQQVVRGDSAAYFCASSPIKTGAGTQYFGPGTRLTVL.